Presented here are 27 T cell receptor beta chains from one specimen sequenced in a study of T cell responses to AZD1222 COVID-19 vaccine. Clones were read by immunoSEQ multiplex PCR, and TCRdb kept only the in-frame ones, dropping some. The table lists 150,000 to 250,000 clones, about nine tenths of them singletons. Sequenced material: peripheral blood, taken 28 days after the second AZD1222 dose. Receptor source: an adult who received the AZD1222 COVID-19 vaccine.

The chain combines TRBV4-1 with TRBJ2-3; TRBD2 aligns across 7 bases. The junction had 11 bases not matched to a gene; V was cut back by 4 bases and J by 4 bases. Looked up from germline, CDR1 is MGHRA and CDR2 is YSYEKL. CDR3 size: 16 residues. The CDR3 DNA follows: TGCGCCAGCAGCCTTGTAGGACTAGAAAAATCAGATACGCAGTATTTT. The encoded protein is CASSLVGLEKSDTQYF.

This chain links TRBV19 with TRBJ2-1; 7 nucleotides line up with TRBD1. CDR3 size: 13 residues. Germline V lookup: CDR1 LNHDA, CDR2 SQIVND (reference sequence). V shed 5 bases and J 5 bases; nucleotides not matched to a gene: 3. DNA of the CDR3: TGTGCCAGTAGTCTCACAGGGGACAATGAGCAGTTCTTC. Protein: CASSLTGDNEQFF.

J is TRBJ2-3 and V is TRBV19, with TRBD1 matching 11 bases. This CDR3 contains 18 residues. V shed 5 bases and J 0 bases; nucleotides not matched to a gene: 10. The germline V gene encodes CDR1 LNHDA and CDR2 SQIVND (reference sequence). The CDR3 coding sequence is TGTGCCAGTAGTGGGACAGGGGGTAGCTCCCCTAGCACAGATACGCAGTATTTT. Protein sequence: CASSGTGGSSPSTDTQYF.

J is TRBJ1-2 and V is TRBV27; possible D gene TRBD1, 6 bases. The CDR3 is 13 amino acids. Germline CDR1 MNHEY, CDR2 SMNVEV (reference sequence). Trimming stripped 6 bases from V and 4 bases from J, with 12 bases between. For the CDR3, the DNA is TGTGCCAGCAGACAGGGTCGGGGCTATGGCTACACCTTC. This gives the protein CASRQGRGYGYTF.

A single count supports this clone. The chain is built from TRBV5-6 and TRBJ2-7; TRBD2 matches 11 bases. Trimming at V came to 3 bases and at J to 7 bases, leaving 18 bases not matched to a gene. This CDR3 has 18 residues. In germline, CDR1 is SGHDT, CDR2 YYEEEE. CDR3 sequence: CASSSTHRLAGSFWEQYF. CDR3 bases: TGTGCCAGCAGCTCTACCCACCGACTAGCGGGGTCCTTCTGGGAGCAGTACTTC. Complete variable domain (other parts from reference TRBV5-6 and TRBJ2-7): DAGVTQSPTHLIKTRGQQVTLRCSPKSGHDTVSWYQQALGQGPQFIFQYYEEEERQRGNFPDRFSGHQFPNYSSELNVNALLLGDSALYLCASSSTHRLAGSFWEQYFGPGTRLTVT.

V gene TRBV4-1 combines with J gene TRBJ2-4; D is uncertain. V gave up 1 base and J gave up 1 base, with 14 bases separating them. There are 17 residues in the CDR3. Germline V gene lookup returns CDR1 MGHRA and CDR2 YSYEKL. CDR3 in DNA: TGCGCCAGCAGCCAAGTGGCTGGGGAAGGTGCCAAAAACATTCAGTACTTC. It specifies CASSQVAGEGAKNIQYF.

The rearrangement joins TRBV18 to TRBJ2-2; 7 bases match TRBD2. The CDR3 is 16 residues long. Per germline, CDR1 KGHSH and CDR2 LQKENI. V shed 5 bases, J shed 4 bases, and the junction held 10 bases outside the gene matches. The CDR3: CASSSTGGSGTGELFF. CDR3 nucleotides: TGTGCCAGCTCATCAACGGGAGGATCGGGCACCGGGGAGCTGTTTTTT.

The CDR3 region has the DNA TGTGCCAGCAGCCAAGAAGGCCCGTTAAGCTCCTACAATGAGCAGTTCTTC. This gives the protein CASSQEGPLSSYNEQFF. The chain combines TRBV3-1 (or the pseudogene TRBV3-2) with TRBJ2-1; D not resolved. Germline V CDR1 and CDR2: LGHDT, YNNKEL (reference sequence). The CDR3 extends over 17 amino acids. Trimming left V 0 bases short and J 0 bases short, with 12 bases between.

V usage is TRBV29-1 and J usage is TRBJ1-1, with D unclear. Trimming took 6 bases from V and 0 from J, leaving 11 bases between them. Germline assignment: CDR1 SQVTM and CDR2 ANQGSEA. The CDR3 length is 13 residues. The CDR3 protein is CSVRTDMNTEAFF. The CDR3 DNA reads as TGCAGCGTCAGGACCGATATGAACACTGAAGCTTTCTTT.

The rearrangement links TRBV9 to TRBJ2-2; D remains unclear. Germline-derived CDR1 and CDR2 are SGDLS and YYNGEE. CDR3 length: 13 amino acids. The germline V and J ends were trimmed by 3 bases and 7 bases, with 10 bases remaining between them. CDR3 DNA sequence: TGTGCCAGCAGCGGGGTCATTCACGGGGAGCTGTTTTTT. Residues: CASSGVIHGELFF.

The J gene is TRBJ1-4, the V gene TRBV11-2; 9 nucleotides match TRBD1. The CDR3 extends over 15 amino acids. J gave up 6 bases and V 6 bases, and 8 bases lay outside the gene matches. CDR1 and CDR2 from the germline V gene are SGHAT and FQNNGV. The chain's CDR3 is CASSGQGKGDEKLFF. CDR3 sequence (DNA): TGTGCCAGCAGTGGACAGGGGAAGGGAGATGAAAAACTGTTTTTT.

CDR3 residues: CASSQGPERGPSSYNEQFF. The CDR3 nucleotides are TGTGCCAGCAGCCAAGGGCCCGAGAGGGGGCCAAGCTCCTACAATGAGCAGTTCTTC. V and J are TRBV14 and TRBJ2-1; TRBD1 matches 7 bases. The CDR3 contains 19 residues. Trimming removed 1 base from V and 0 bases from J; junction bases left unmatched: 12. The germline V gene has CDR1 SGHDN and CDR2 FVKESK.

J is TRBJ1-1 and V is TRBV5-1; D unclear. The CDR3 totals 16 residues. Germline V gene sequence: CDR1 SGHRS, CDR2 YFSETQ. Trimming pared 3 bases from V and 1 base from J, leaving 16 bases between. For the CDR3, the DNA is TGCGCCAGCAGCTACCATTTTGCGGGGTCGAACACTGAAGCTTTCTTT. Translation gives CASSYHFAGSNTEAFF.

V usage is TRBV5-6 and J usage is TRBJ2-3; perhaps TRBD2 as D (6 bases). The V gene lost 0 bases and the J gene lost 8 bases, with 13 bases spanning the gap. The CDR3 spans 14 residues. Germline V gene data show CDR1 as SGHDT and CDR2 as YYEEEE. The CDR3 spells CASSLGTTDGTQYF. CDR3 DNA: TGTGCCAGCAGCTTGGGGACTACGGACGGTACGCAGTATTTT. Using reference TRBV5-6 and TRBJ2-3 for the parts outside the CDR3, the full variable domain is DAGVTQSPTHLIKTRGQQVTLRCSPKSGHDTVSWYQQALGQGPQFIFQYYEEEERQRGNFPDRFSGHQFPNYSSELNVNALLLGDSALYLCASSLGTTDGTQYFGPGTRLTVL.

V is TRBV28 and J is TRBJ2-1; D remains ambiguous. Trimming took 3 bases from V and 4 from J, leaving 10 bases between them. CDR3 length: 14 amino acids. Germline CDR1 is MDHEN and CDR2 is SYDVKM. The CDR3 DNA reads as TGTGCCAGCAGTTTTGTCGGCGGTTACAATGAGCAGTTCTTC. Encoded protein: CASSFVGGYNEQFF.

The chain couples TRBV6-5 to TRBJ1-2; perhaps TRBD1 as D (6 bases). V was cut by 4 bases and J by 5 bases, with 17 bases left in between. In germline, CDR1 is MNHEY, CDR2 SVGAGI. CDR3 size: 15 residues. The CDR3 here is CASSSRITGQYGYTF. The CDR3 DNA follows: TGTGCCAGCAGTTCACGAATAACAGGGCAATATGGCTACACCTTC.

The CDR3, as DNA: TGTGCCTGGAGTCCCCTCGGGTATGGCTACACCTTC. Protein sequence: CAWSPLGYGYTF. This chain connects TRBV30 to TRBJ1-2; D remains unclear. Per the germline V gene, CDR1 is GTSNPN and CDR2 is SVGIG (reference sequence). V lost 2 bases, J lost 5 bases, and 9 bases lay in between. The CDR3 is made up of 12 amino acids.

The V and J genes are TRBV28 and TRBJ2-1; no definite D call. The length of the CDR3 is 15 residues. Germline CDR1 is MDHEN and CDR2 is SYDVKM. V dropped 2 bases and J dropped 4 bases, with 12 bases sitting between them. The DNA of the CDR3 is TGTGCCAGCAGTTTAAGAGGAGTTCGTTACAATGAGCAGTTCTTC. This encodes CASSLRGVRYNEQFF.

The chain uses TRBV28 and TRBJ2-7; 11 bases are shared with TRBD2. The CDR3 length is 14 residues. V lost 7 bases, J lost 6 bases, and 8 bases stayed unmatched. Per the germline V gene, CDR1 is MDHEN and CDR2 is SYDVKM. The CDR3 protein is CASNQLAGVFEQYF. The CDR3 DNA is TGTGCCAGCAACCAACTAGCGGGAGTTTTCGAGCAGTACTTC.

The rearrangement uses TRBV19 and TRBJ2-3, with D possibly being TRBD1 or TRBD2 (5 bases each). Looked up from germline, CDR1 is LNHDA and CDR2 is SQIVND (reference sequence). The germline V and J ends were trimmed by 3 bases and 1 base, with 11 bases remaining between them. CDR3 length: 15 residues. The CDR3 region is CASSIGGDGTDTQYF. In nucleotides, the CDR3 is TGTGCCAGTAGTATTGGTGGGGACGGCACAGATACGCAGTATTTT.

The gene calls are TRBV24-1 and TRBJ1-5; the match to TRBD1 covers 9 bases. The V segment lost 4 bases and the J segment 4 bases; nucleotides outside the gene matches: 4. The CDR3 length is 15 residues. Per germline, CDR1 KGHDR and CDR2 SFDVKD. In nucleotides, the CDR3 is TGTGCCACCAGTGACCCGGGACAGGGAAATCAGCCCCAGCATTTT. Protein sequence: CATSDPGQGNQPQHF.

The gene calls are TRBV28 and TRBJ1-2; D is perhaps TRBD1 (6 bases). Trimming removed 8 bases at V and 4 bases at J, with 17 bases between. Germline lookup yields CDR1 MDHEN and CDR2 SYDVKM. This CDR3 contains 14 residues. The CDR3 DNA reads as TGTGCCAGCTCACTACCCCTACAGGGCTATGGCTACACCTTC. Its translation is CASSLPLQGYGYTF.

The rearrangement joins TRBV5-4 to TRBJ2-7; 10 bases fit TRBD1. Germline V gene data show CDR1 as SGHNT and CDR2 as YYREEE (reference sequence). V shed 4 bases and J 3 bases; nucleotides not matched to a gene: 7. The CDR3 length is 15 residues. The CDR3, as DNA: TGTGCCAGCAGCGATCCGGGACAGGGGTACTACGAGCAGTACTTC. It encodes CASSDPGQGYYEQYF.

J is TRBJ2-7 and V is TRBV28; D may be TRBD2 (5 bases). The CDR3 has 13 amino acids. Germline-derived CDR1 and CDR2 are MDHEN and SYDVKM. V gave up 8 bases and J gave up 2 bases, with 13 bases separating them. The CDR3 protein is CASDSSGTYEQYF. CDR3 coding DNA: TGTGCCAGCGATTCCTCGGGGACCTACGAGCAGTACTTC.

The chain has TRBV19 and TRBJ2-5; the D gene is possibly TRBD1 (6 bases). Germline V lookup: CDR1 LNHDA, CDR2 SQIVND (reference sequence). This CDR3 region has 15 residues. V was cut by 5 bases and J by 1 base, with 14 bases left in between. CDR3 DNA: TGTGCCAGTAGTGCTAAAGACAGGCCCCAAGAGACCCAGTACTTC. Translation: CASSAKDRPQETQYF.

V is TRBV28 and J is TRBJ2-7, with D maybe TRBD2 (6 bases). CDR3 size: 17 residues. Germline values: CDR1 MDHEN, CDR2 SYDVKM. V was cut by 7 bases and J by 1 base, with 23 bases left in between. The CDR3 loop reads CASIQWRGVSRSYEQYF. As DNA, the CDR3 is TGTGCCAGCATCCAGTGGAGGGGAGTATCGAGGTCCTACGAGCAGTACTTC. Complete variable domain (other parts from reference TRBV28 and TRBJ2-7): DVKVTQSSRYLVKRTGEKVFLECVQDMDHENMFWYRQDPGLGLRLIYFSYDVKMKEKGDIPEGYSVSREKKERFSLILESASTNQTSMYLCASIQWRGVSRSYEQYFGPGTRLTVT.

The chain links TRBV19 to TRBJ2-5; possibly TRBD2 for D (6 bases). Germline V lookup: CDR1 LNHDA, CDR2 SQIVND (reference sequence). V was pared by 2 bases and J by 3 bases, with 7 bases between. The CDR3 runs to 13 residues. CDR3: CASSITGEETQYF. The CDR3 DNA reads TGTGCCAGTAGTATAACGGGGGAAGAGACCCAGTACTTC.